This record looks at one T cell receptor (beta chain) sequence and its context. This clonotype was detected a few times. It lacks a known antigen. The sample holds no much larger clone one base away, and base qualities are not on file. This sample was taken from a study of response to subunit inactivated influenza vaccine (dated by TCRdb to 2017 to 2018). Regarding the complete study: Deep quantitative profiling of the T cell receptor repertoire was used in the study to follow responses to a trivalent subunit inactivated influenza vaccine.

CDR1 and CDR2 were assigned from the germline V gene as SQVTM and ANQGSEA. From the cysteine through the phenylalanine, the CDR3 covers 16 amino acids. Only CDR3 DNA remains: 48 bases, in frame from the first base. V and J lose 3 bases and 1 base, and a span of 16 bases separates them. The full study reports these points: It was suggested by the authors that each seasonal influenza vaccination may recruit only a limited number of new T cells.

The protocol used for the library was RT-PCR. The sequencing machine was an Illumina HiSeq 2500. TCRdb reanalyzed the raw reads on its own, using fastp at Q25 for trimming and MiXCR for clone calling, and kept in-frame beta chains. Each entry merges the rows of one CDR3 protein and shows their most common DNA and genes. Recorded for this sample are about 650,000 distinct CDR3 sequences; 14% of them occurred a single time. The top ten constitute less than 9% of the sample. The clonotype comes from a man between 45 and 60 years old who received an inactivated influenza vaccine. Donor details come from another sample of the same person, matched by shared clones. The sample was PBMCs from blood, taken 14 to 15 days before vaccination. This sequence uses TRBV29-1 and TRBJ2-1, and possibly TRBD2, on 6 matching bases. In nucleotide form, the sequence is TGCAGCGTTGACGGCTTGGGGGAGGCTTCCTACAATGAGCAGTTCTTC. Translation gives CSVDGLGEASYNEQFF.